The rows below give T cell receptor beta chains drawn from one sample of a study of T cell repertoires in cytomegalovirus infection. TCRdb fed the reads into MiXCR, producing one record per CDR3 protein. The table includes about 100,000 distinct CDR3 sequences, 20% to 25% detected once. Specimen: CD8+ T cells from PBMCs. The source of these receptors is a human donor in good health (CMV status not recorded). Some clones in this sample may be carry-over from other donors' samples. The CDR3 runs from the conserved cysteine through the conserved F or W. A D gene is named only where the DNA matches it firmly. Expanded clones are given a class, and other clones once, few, many or no size at all.

.,TRBJ1-2,TRBV29-1,.,TGCAGCGTTATAAGTGGCGGGGACAACTATGGCTACACCTTC,CSVISGGDNYGYTF
TRBD1,TRBJ2-6,TRBV15,many,TGTGCCACCAGCGATAGGACAGGGGCTGGGGCCAACGTCCTGACTTTC,CATSDRTGAGANVLTF
TRBD1,TRBJ1-1,TRBV7-6,few,TGTGCCAGCAGCTTCGGGACAGGGGGCACTGAAGCTTTCTTT,CASSFGTGGTEAFF
TRBD1,TRBJ2-7,TRBV7-6,many,TGTGCCAGCAGCTTAGCTGGCCAACAGGGGTTAGCCTCCTACGAGCAGTACTTC,CASSLAGQQGLASYEQYF
TRBD1,TRBJ2-1,TRBV11-3,many,TGTGCCAGCAGCTTAGACGTGACAGGGTCTAGTAATGAGCAGTTCTTC,CASSLDVTGSSNEQFF
.,TRBJ2-7,TRBV7-9,.,TGTGCCAGCAGCTTAGCGGCGACGAAGACCTACGAGCAGTACTTC,CASSLAATKTYEQYF
.,TRBJ2-7,TRBV10-3,many,TGTGCCACCGGAGGGGGTGAAGGCGGTCTTAGGTACGAGCAGTACTTC,CATGGGEGGLRYEQYF
.,TRBJ1-3,TRBV20-1,.,TGCAGTGCTAGAGGGGGAGACCAGGGACACCACTCTGGAAACACCATATATTTT,CSARGGDQGHHSGNTIYF
.,TRBJ2-1,TRBV6-1,many,TGTGCCAGCAGTGAATCCGAGCCACCTCGGCCAAATGAGCAGTTCTTC,CASSESEPPRPNEQFF
.,TRBJ2-3,TRBV10-2,.,TGCGCCAGCAGTTTTCCTAGCACAGATACGCAGTATTTT,CASSFPSTDTQYF
TRBD2,TRBJ2-4,TRBV7-2,many,TGTGCCAGCCGGCGGGAGGGCGATGGCAAAAACATTCAGTACTTC,CASRREGDGKNIQYF
TRBD1,TRBJ1-1,TRBV7-9,many,TGTGCCAGCAGCCTACTCCCCGGACAGGGACTGAACACTGAAGCTTTCTTT,CASSLLPGQGLNTEAFF
TRBD1,TRBJ2-5,TRBV12-3/TRBV12-4,many,TGTGCCAGCAGCTCCGGGACAGGGGTAGAGACCCAGTACTTC,CASSSGTGVETQYF
.,TRBJ2-7,TRBV7-8,.,TGTGCCAGCAGCTTGAGGCGCCTTAGCTACGAGCAGTACTTC,CASSLRRLSYEQYF
.,TRBJ2-2,TRBV20-1,.,TGCAGTGCTAGAGGAACTAGTCTAACCGGGGAGCTGTTTTTT,CSARGTSLTGELFF
TRBD2,TRBJ2-1,TRBV6-6,.,TGTGCCAGCAGTCCTACTAGCGGAAGCCTAAATGAGCAGTTCTTC,CASSPTSGSLNEQFF
.,TRBJ2-1,TRBV7-9,few,TGTGCCAGCAGCTTCATCTCCTACAATGAGCAGTTCTTC,CASSFISYNEQFF
.,TRBJ2-2,TRBV2,.,TGTGCCAGCAGACTAACCACCGGGGAGCTGTTTTTT,CASRLTTGELFF
TRBD2,TRBJ2-1,TRBV27,.,TGTGCCAGCAGTTTATCGACTAGCGGGGTCAATGAGCAGTTCTTC,CASSLSTSGVNEQFF
.,TRBJ1-6,TRBV28,.,TGTGCCAGCAGTTCATGGACAGACGATTCACCCCTCCACTTT,CASSSWTDDSPLHF
TRBD2,TRBJ2-3,TRBV28,.,TGTGCCAGCAGTTTGTTACTAGCGGGGGTCACAGATACGCAGTATTTT,CASSLLLAGVTDTQYF
.,TRBJ2-7,TRBV28,.,TGTGCCAGCAGTTTTTCCAGGGGGGCGGACGAGCAGTACTTC,CASSFSRGADEQYF